This passage covers 27 T cell receptor beta chains from one sample sequenced in a study of long-term antiretroviral therapy in people with HIV. At the survey level, the v3.0 immunoSEQ assay was run. The repertoire was sequenced with immunoSEQ multiplex PCR; TCRdb's copy has only in-frame clones and lacks some. The repertoire holds 11,000 to 15,000 clones, with 88% as singletons. This specimen consisted of unsorted PBMCs, obtained 6.2 years after starting antiretroviral therapy. The source of these receptors is a man aged 40-55 years with HIV.

The chain employs TRBV9 and TRBJ1-3, with 7 bases that match TRBD1. J gave up 10 bases and V 3 bases, and 7 bases lay outside the gene matches. CDR3 size: 13 residues. CDR1 and CDR2 (germline): SGDLS, YYNGEE. CDR3 amino acids: CASSDGTATTIYF. CDR3 DNA: TGTGCCAGCAGCGACGGGACAGCTACTACCATATATTTT.

CDR3 sequence (DNA): TGTGCCAGCAGCTTAGTGGGACTAGCGGGAGGTTACGAGCAGTACTTC. Its translation is CASSLVGLAGGYEQYF. The chain uses TRBV7-2 and TRBJ2-7, with TRBD2 matching over 15 bases. The germline gives CDR1 SGHTA, CDR2 FQGNSA. The CDR3 extends over 16 amino acids. Germline trimming cut 1 base from V and 4 bases from J; bases unmatched to any gene: 2.

V usage is TRBV2 and J usage is TRBJ2-7; possible D gene TRBD1, 5 bases. Germline lookup yields CDR1 SNHLY and CDR2 FYNNEI. This CDR3 has 14 amino acids. Trimming took 6 bases from V and 2 from J, leaving 14 bases between them. The CDR3 sequence: CASSQSQTAYEQYF. The CDR3 DNA reads as TGTGCCAGCAGCCAATCGCAGACAGCCTACGAGCAGTACTTC.

The chain combines TRBV30 with TRBJ1-6; D is ambiguous. Germline CDR1 and CDR2: GTSNPN and SVGIG (reference sequence). The germline V and J ends were trimmed by 2 bases and 7 bases, with 6 bases remaining between them. The CDR3 length is 12 residues. As DNA, the CDR3 is TGTGCCTGGAGTCCCGGCAATTCACCCCTCCACTTT. This encodes CAWSPGNSPLHF.

In this sample, this clone turned up a few times. V and J are TRBV7-3 and TRBJ1-1; the D gene is possibly TRBD1 (6 bases). From germline, CDR1 is SGHTA and CDR2 FQGTGA. Trimming stripped 0 bases from V and 1 base from J, with 9 bases between. This CDR3 is 15 amino acids long. The CDR3 DNA reads as TGTGCCAGCAGCTTAACCCCGGACAGGAACACTGAAGCTTTCTTT. Encoded protein: CASSLTPDRNTEAFF.

The V gene is TRBV4-3, the J gene TRBJ1-4; 8 positions agree with TRBD1. With V trimmed by 0 bases and J by 5 bases, 20 bases remained unmatched. The CDR3 runs to 21 residues. CDR1 and CDR2 (germline): LGHNA, YSLEER. CDR3 bases: TGCGCCAGCAGCCAAGAAAAACCGAGCGGGGGGACAGGACGGTCAAATGAAAAACTGTTTTTT. Its protein is CASSQEKPSGGTGRSNEKLFF.

This clone was recorded only once. The chain uses TRBV29-1 and TRBJ1-1, with D maybe TRBD1 (5 bases). The CDR3 is 14 residues long. V was clipped by 6 bases and J by 0 bases, with 14 bases between them. Germline CDR1 reads SQVTM; CDR2 reads ANQGSEA. The CDR3 protein is CSVSVGTLNTEAFF. DNA for the CDR3: TGCAGCGTGTCTGTAGGGACGTTGAACACTGAAGCTTTCTTT.

The chain recombines TRBV18 with TRBJ1-1; D may be TRBD1 (6 bases). Looked up from germline, CDR1 is KGHSH and CDR2 is LQKENI. The CDR3 is made up of 14 amino acids. Trimming pared 7 bases from V and 1 base from J, leaving 13 bases between. The CDR3 nucleotides are TGTGCCAGCTGCCGCACAGGGCCGAACACTGAAGCTTTCTTT. Its translation: CASCRTGPNTEAFF.

The sample holds one count of this clone. The J gene is TRBJ2-3, the V gene TRBV7-3; possibly TRBD2 for D (6 bases). Per germline, CDR1 SGHTA and CDR2 FQGTGA. This CDR3 comprises 15 residues. Trimming stripped 2 bases from V and 4 bases from J, with 13 bases between. The CDR3 protein is CASSLLGTSADTQYF. CDR3 sequence (DNA): TGTGCCAGCAGCTTACTCGGGACTTCAGCAGATACGCAGTATTTT.

This chain connects TRBV7-3 to TRBJ1-1; D may be TRBD1 (6 bases). The V and J ends lost 0 bases and 6 bases respectively, with 8 bases between them. Germline CDR1 SGHTA, CDR2 FQGTGA. The CDR3 covers 13 residues. As DNA, the CDR3 is TGTGCCAGCAGCTTAACTCGGACAGCTGAAGCTTTCTTT. Its translation: CASSLTRTAEAFF.

The chain links TRBV7-3 to TRBJ2-2, with D tentatively TRBD2 (6 bases). Germline CDR1 is SGHTA and CDR2 is FQGTGA. The CDR3 has 16 residues. Trimming left V 2 bases short and J 5 bases short, with 15 bases between. CDR3 sequence: CASSLQPGLLTGELFF. The CDR3, as DNA: TGTGCCAGCAGCTTACAACCGGGACTTCTAACCGGGGAGCTGTTTTTT.

This chain links TRBV19 with TRBJ2-4; D is ambiguous. Trimming shortened V by 1 base and J by 0 bases, and 10 bases separated the two germline ends. CDR1 and CDR2 (germline): LNHDA, SQIVND (reference sequence). This CDR3 comprises 16 residues. The CDR3 bases are TGTGCCAGTAGTATAGTCGAGCGCCCAGCCAAAAACATTCAGTACTTC. Protein: CASSIVERPAKNIQYF.

This rearrangement joins TRBV7-2 to TRBJ2-2; TRBD1 might be the D (6 bases). Looked up from germline, CDR1 is SGHTA and CDR2 is FQGNSA. This CDR3 is 13 amino acids long. V lost 5 bases, J lost 5 bases, and 9 bases lay in between. CDR3 nucleotides: TGTGCCAGCAGCACCGGACAGACCGGGGAGCTGTTTTTT. This encodes CASSTGQTGELFF.

The V and J genes are TRBV5-1 and TRBJ2-2, with 8 bases identical to TRBD2. V dropped 0 bases and J dropped 4; count of bases not matched to a gene: 8. From germline, CDR1 is SGHRS and CDR2 YFSETQ. The CDR3 consists of 17 residues. This CDR3 reads CASSLDTGGLATGELFF. The CDR3 DNA follows: TGCGCCAGCAGCTTGGATACGGGAGGGCTAGCCACCGGGGAGCTGTTTTTT.

This chain connects TRBV19 to TRBJ2-5; D is uncertain. CDR1 is LNHDA and CDR2 is SQIVND in the germline V gene (reference sequence). This CDR3 is built from 12 residues. CDR3 protein: CAAGPPGETQYF. In nucleotides, the CDR3 is TGTGCTGCAGGACCCCCCGGGGAGACCCAGTACTTC.

Details on this clone: The same CDR3 also results from other DNA sequences found in this sample. The chain joins TRBV27 to TRBJ2-1; D is possibly TRBD1 (5 bases). V lost 5 bases and J 7 bases, leaving 9 bases between the germline ends. Germline-derived CDR1 and CDR2 are MNHEY and SMNVEV (reference sequence). The CDR3 contains 12 residues. CDR3 coding DNA: TGTGCCAGCAGTAAGGGGTCAAATGAGCAGTTCTTC. It codes for CASSKGSNEQFF.

V usage is TRBV19 and J usage is TRBJ1-5; TRBD1 matches at 8 bases. Germline assignment: CDR1 LNHDA and CDR2 SQIVND (reference sequence). The trim removed 6 bases at V and 5 bases at J, leaving 12 bases unmatched. This CDR3 spans 16 amino acids. CDR3 nucleotide sequence: TGTGCCAGTAGAGGACACATGGACAGGGCATATCAGCCCCAGCATTTT. Encoded protein: CASRGHMDRAYQPQHF.

This clone was seen only once. The chain joins TRBV18 to TRBJ2-5; D possibly corresponds to TRBD2 (5 bases). The CDR3 has 14 amino acids. The germline V gene encodes CDR1 KGHSH and CDR2 LQKENI. V dropped 4 bases and J dropped 1 base, with 10 bases sitting between them. CDR3 region: CASSLGEFQETQYF. The CDR3 DNA is TGTGCCAGCTCACTCGGGGAATTCCAAGAGACCCAGTACTTC.

This chain links TRBV5-6 with TRBJ1-5; 7 nucleotides line up with TRBD1. CDR3 length: 15 residues. V shed 2 bases, J shed 5 bases, and the junction held 7 bases outside the gene matches. The germline CDR1 and CDR2 sequences are SGHDT and YYEEEE. CDR3 bases: TGTGCCAGCAGCTTAAACAGGGGCTCCGATCAGCCCCAGCATTTT. Amino acids: CASSLNRGSDQPQHF. Looking up the rest from reference TRBV5-6 and TRBJ1-5 gives the full variable domain: DAGVTQSPTHLIKTRGQQVTLRCSPKSGHDTVSWYQQALGQGPQFIFQYYEEEERQRGNFPDRFSGHQFPNYSSELNVNALLLGDSALYLCASSLNRGSDQPQHFGDGTRLSIL.

V usage is TRBV7-8 and J usage is TRBJ2-2; D might be TRBD1 (7 bases). In germline, CDR1 is SGHVS, CDR2 FQNEAQ. The CDR3 consists of 16 residues. Trimming pared 1 base from V and 5 bases from J, leaving 14 bases between. The CDR3 reads CASSLGSGGWTGELFF. The DNA of the CDR3 is TGTGCCAGCAGCTTAGGTTCAGGGGGGTGGACCGGGGAGCTGTTTTTT.

The rearrangement links TRBV14 to TRBJ2-1, with 7 bases that match TRBD2. Germline assignment: CDR1 SGHDN and CDR2 FVKESK. The CDR3 is 17 amino acids. V gave up 1 base and J gave up 0 bases; unmatched junction bases: 6. CDR3 loop: CASSQGWRESSYNEQFF. Written as DNA, the CDR3 is TGTGCCAGCAGCCAAGGATGGCGGGAGAGCTCCTACAATGAGCAGTTCTTC.

V and J are TRBV19 and TRBJ2-1; 7 bases fit TRBD2. Germline CDR1 reads LNHDA; CDR2 reads SQIVND (reference sequence). The CDR3 sequence is 16 residues long. V shed 4 bases and J 1 base; nucleotides not matched to a gene: 7. In nucleotides, the CDR3 is TGTGCCAGTAGTACCTCTAGCGGAGGGTCCTACAATGAGCAGTTCTTC. Protein: CASSTSSGGSYNEQFF.

This clone was seen once. V and J are TRBV5-1 and TRBJ1-1; the D gene is possibly TRBD1 (5 bases). V lost 0 bases, J lost 1 base, and 7 bases lay in between. CDR1 is SGHRS, CDR2 YFSETQ, per germline. This CDR3 is built from 14 residues. The CDR3 reads CASSLGQPNTEAFF. The CDR3 DNA reads as TGCGCCAGCAGCTTGGGACAGCCGAACACTGAAGCTTTCTTT.

The chain couples TRBV7-6 to TRBJ1-5; the D is unclear. The CDR3 contains 15 residues. With 5 bases removed from V and 0 bases from J, the gap between germline ends came to 11 bases. CDR1 and CDR2 from the germline V gene are SGHVS and FNYEAQ. CDR3 nucleotide sequence: TGTGCCAGCAGCCCCGACGGGGATAGCAATCAGCCCCAGCATTTT. Translation gives CASSPDGDSNQPQHF.

This chain uses TRBV19 with TRBJ2-1, with a tentative D call TRBD2 (5 bases). The CDR3 length is 13 residues. V was cut by 4 bases and J by 14 bases, with 18 bases left in between. From germline, CDR1 is LNHDA and CDR2 SQIVND (reference sequence). Here the CDR3 reads CASSRSRGQREFF. The CDR3 bases are TGTGCCAGTAGTAGATCTAGAGGCCAGAGGGAGTTCTTC.

The gene calls are TRBV29-1 and TRBJ2-7, with D unclear. The CDR3 is 12 residues long. V was shortened by 1 base and J by 3 bases, with 7 bases between the two germline ends. In germline, CDR1 is SQVTM, CDR2 ANQGSEA. The CDR3 nucleotides read TGCAGCGTTGAAGCTGAAGACTACGAGCAGTACTTC. Translation gives CSVEAEDYEQYF.

The CDR3 nucleotides are TGTGCCTGGAGTGCGGAAGCTAGCACAGATACGCAGTATTTT. Translation gives CAWSAEASTDTQYF. The V call is TRBV30, the J call TRBJ2-3, with D unresolved. V shed 1 base and J shed 0 bases, with 8 bases lying between them. The V gene's germline CDR1 is GTSNPN and CDR2 SVGIG (reference sequence). This CDR3 spans 14 amino acids.